A single sample is the source of the 24 T cell receptor beta chains below, sequenced in a study of blood T cell repertoires in COVID-19 (dated by TCRdb to 2018 to 2020). The library was prepared using the immunoSEQ multiplex PCR assay. TCRdb retrieved this table from immuneACCESS and kept in-frame rearrangements only. Not all clones are present; in checked studies, unresolved V genes account for under half, and no reason is known for the remainder. The sample contains 90,000 or so clones, more than 65% of them found a single time. Roughly 25% of the sample comes from the top ten. Sequenced material: peripheral blood. The receptors come from a man aged 55 to 70 with acute or convalescent COVID-19.

The V gene is TRBV18, the J gene TRBJ1-2; 9 bases fit TRBD1. The CDR3 consists of 13 residues. The J segment lost 8 bases and the V segment lost 3 bases, leaving 4 bases of the junction unmatched. Germline CDR1 is KGHSH and CDR2 is LQKENI. The CDR3 is CASSPDRGMGYTF. For the CDR3, the DNA is TGTGCCAGCTCACCGGACAGGGGTATGGGCTACACCTTC.

This chain connects TRBV18 to TRBJ1-1, with 9 bases lining up with TRBD1. Germline loops: CDR1 KGHSH, CDR2 LQKENI. V shed 3 bases and J 3 bases; nucleotides not matched to a gene: 11. The CDR3 spans 17 residues. The CDR3 DNA reads TGTGCCAGCTCACCCTCTCTTGGAACAGGGGGCGACACTGAAGCTTTCTTT. Its translation: CASSPSLGTGGDTEAFF.

This sequence joins TRBV2 and TRBJ1-5, with 9 bases aligning to TRBD1. The V gene end was trimmed by 6 bases and the J gene end by 4 bases; junction bases not matched to a gene: 7. The CDR3 contains 15 residues. The germline V gene encodes CDR1 SNHLY and CDR2 FYNNEI. CDR3 bases: TGTGCCAGCAGCGGGACAGGGTTTGGGAATCAGCCCCAGCATTTT. This sequence encodes CASSGTGFGNQPQHF. Using reference TRBV2 and TRBJ1-5 for the parts outside the CDR3, the full variable domain is EPEVTQTPSHQVTQMGQEVILRCVPISNHLYFYWYRQILGQKVEFLVSFYNNEISEKSEIFDDQFSVERPDGSNFTLKIRSTKLEDSAMYFCASSGTGFGNQPQHFGDGTRLSIL.

This clone was seen only a few times. The chain combines TRBV28 with TRBJ1-3; 8 nucleotides match TRBD1. Germline trimming cut 7 bases from V and 0 bases from J; bases unmatched to any gene: 2. The length of the CDR3 is 14 residues. The V gene's germline CDR1 is MDHEN and CDR2 SYDVKM. CDR3 residues: CASTTGGSGNTIYF. DNA of the CDR3: TGTGCCAGCACTACAGGGGGCTCTGGAAACACCATATATTTT. Using reference TRBV28 and TRBJ1-3 for the parts outside the CDR3, the full variable domain is DVKVTQSSRYLVKRTGEKVFLECVQDMDHENMFWYRQDPGLGLRLIYFSYDVKMKEKGDIPEGYSVSREKKERFSLILESASTNQTSMYLCASTTGGSGNTIYFGEGSWLTVV.

The chain couples TRBV12-5 to TRBJ2-5, with TRBD2 matching over 7 bases. CDR1 and CDR2 (germline): LGHNT, FRNRAP. Unmatched junction bases numbered 2, after V lost 5 bases and J lost 2 bases. The CDR3 sequence is 13 residues long. The chain's CDR3 is CASGPGGQETQYF. DNA for the CDR3: TGTGCTAGTGGTCCCGGGGGGCAAGAGACCCAGTACTTC.

This chain uses TRBV6-2 or TRBV6-3 with TRBJ1-2; the D is unclear. The CDR3 totals 13 residues. Germline CDR1 is MNHEY and CDR2 is SVGEGT. V gave up 6 bases and J gave up 4 bases, with 12 bases separating them. The CDR3 region has the DNA TGTGCCAGCAGCGAGAACGGCGGCTATGGCTACACCTTC. Translated, it gives CASSENGGYGYTF.

The J gene is TRBJ2-1, the V gene TRBV18, with a possible D match to TRBD2 (6 bases). CDR3 length: 13 amino acids. Germline lookup yields CDR1 KGHSH and CDR2 LQKENI. V was cut by 8 bases and J by 4 bases, with 12 bases left in between. CDR3 loop: CASARGIYNEQFF. The CDR3 DNA follows: TGTGCCAGCGCTCGGGGGATTTACAATGAGCAGTTCTTC.

V gene TRBV7-9 combines with J gene TRBJ2-1, with 11 bases identical to TRBD2. J gave up 9 bases and V 5 bases, and 12 bases lay outside the gene matches. CDR3 length: 16 residues. CDR1 and CDR2 from the germline V gene are SEHNR and FQNEAQ (reference sequence). CDR3 bases: TGTGCCAGCAGCAAAATGCGTAGCGGGGGGGCGTCTGAGCAGTTCTTC. This translates into CASSKMRSGGASEQFF.

This clone appeared once. This sequence joins TRBV12-3 or TRBV12-4 and TRBJ2-1; D remains ambiguous. Between the trimmed V and J ends, which lost 0 bases and 9 bases, there was a span of 9 bases. This CDR3 comprises 13 residues. Here the CDR3 reads CASSLAQSGEQFF. In nucleotides, the CDR3 is TGTGCCAGCAGTTTAGCCCAATCCGGTGAGCAGTTCTTC.

The chain uses TRBV5-1 and TRBJ2-3; 10 bases align to TRBD2. The CDR3 sequence is 15 residues long. Losses at the gene ends were 1 base for V and 5 bases for J; bases not matched to a gene: 4. The germline V gene has CDR1 SGHRS and CDR2 YFSETQ. CDR3 DNA sequence: TGCGCCAGCAGCTTGAGCGGGGGGGCAAGAGATACGCAGTATTTT. It encodes CASSLSGGARDTQYF.

This clone has a single count. The rearrangement links TRBV6-2 or TRBV6-3 to TRBJ2-2; D remains ambiguous. Germline CDR1 reads MNHEY; CDR2 reads SVGEGT. Trimming stripped 2 bases from V and 1 base from J, with 5 bases between. CDR3 length: 14 amino acids. CDR3 residues: CASSYHGNTGELFF. CDR3 nucleotides: TGTGCCAGCAGTTACCACGGGAACACCGGGGAGCTGTTTTTT.

The chain joins TRBV28 to TRBJ1-6; the D is unclear. The CDR3 consists of 14 residues. Germline V gene data show CDR1 as MDHEN and CDR2 as SYDVKM. V was cut by 5 bases and J by 10 bases, with 15 bases left in between. CDR3 sequence (DNA): TGTGCCAGCAGTGCCGGACTAATGGGATCACCCCTCCACTTT. Translated: CASSAGLMGSPLHF.

The chain recombines TRBV5-4 with TRBJ1-1, with D possibly TRBD1 on 5 matching bases. Trimming shortened V by 0 bases and J by 1 base, and 13 bases separated the two germline ends. The CDR3 contains 16 residues. CDR1 and CDR2 from the germline V gene are SGHNT and YYREEE (reference sequence). CDR3 residues: CASSLEGNRWNTEAFF. The CDR3 DNA sequence: TGTGCCAGCAGCTTGGAAGGGAACAGGTGGAACACTGAAGCTTTCTTT.

The V and J genes are TRBV9 and TRBJ2-5; D may be TRBD2 (5 bases). The V gene lost 0 bases and the J gene lost 6 bases, with 12 bases spanning the gap. Germline CDR1 and CDR2: SGDLS and YYNGEE. The CDR3 loop spans 14 amino acids. CDR3 loop: CASSVGTSRQTQYF. The CDR3 DNA is TGTGCCAGCAGCGTAGGTACTAGTAGGCAGACCCAGTACTTC.

This clone is a singleton in its sample. V gene TRBV7-2 combines with J gene TRBJ2-2; D not certain. The CDR3 covers 14 residues. V was pared by 5 bases and J by 7 bases, with 14 bases between. CDR1 is SGHTA and CDR2 is FQGNSA in the germline V gene. CDR3 DNA: TGTGCCAGCAGCGCCAACGTCAGGTTCGGGGAGCTGTTTTTT. This translates into CASSANVRFGELFF.

The chain uses TRBV29-1 and TRBJ1-1; no definite D call. V was clipped by 4 bases and J by 3 bases, with 12 bases between them. There are 13 residues in the CDR3. Per the germline V gene, CDR1 is SQVTM and CDR2 is ANQGSEA. The CDR3 DNA is TGCAGCGTTGTTCGGGGAGCTTACACTGAAGCTTTCTTT. As protein: CSVVRGAYTEAFF.

The V gene is TRBV5-4, the J gene TRBJ2-3, with D uncertain. This CDR3 is 12 amino acids long. Deletions cut 5 bases from V and 8 bases from J, with 12 bases between. Germline CDR1 reads SGHNT; CDR2 reads YYREEE (reference sequence). CDR3 bases: TGTGCCAGCAGTAAGGCGTCAGGTACGCAGTATTTT. This encodes CASSKASGTQYF.

The chain couples TRBV7-9 to TRBJ1-2, with a possible D match to TRBD1 (6 bases). V lost 3 bases, J lost 0 bases, and 17 bases lay in between. The V gene's germline CDR1 is SEHNR and CDR2 FQNEAQ (reference sequence). This CDR3 has 17 amino acids. CDR3 loop: CASSLTGVPSANYGYTF. The CDR3 DNA follows: TGTGCCAGCAGCTTGACAGGAGTTCCCTCTGCTAACTATGGCTACACCTTC.

The chain has TRBV27 and TRBJ1-5, with TRBD1 identical over 8 bases. Unmatched junction bases numbered 6, after V lost 4 bases and J lost 4 bases. The CDR3 totals 15 residues. Germline CDR1 and CDR2: MNHEY and SMNVEV (reference sequence). The CDR3 region is CASSSARTGNQPQHF. For the CDR3, the DNA is TGTGCCAGCAGTTCAGCCCGGACAGGGAATCAGCCCCAGCATTTT.

This clone came up once. The V and J genes are TRBV18 and TRBJ2-7, with a possible D match to TRBD2 (5 bases). Per the germline V gene, CDR1 is KGHSH and CDR2 is LQKENI. Between the trimmed V and J ends, which lost 3 bases and 6 bases, there was a span of 15 bases. The CDR3 runs 14 residues. The CDR3 spells CASSPADTRGEQYF. DNA of the CDR3: TGTGCCAGCTCACCGGCAGACACACGGGGCGAGCAGTACTTC.

This clone turned up a few times. The V and J genes are TRBV5-8 and TRBJ1-5; D gene unclear. The V and J ends lost 1 base and 4 bases respectively, with 6 bases between them. The germline V gene has CDR1 SGHTS and CDR2 YDEGEE. CDR3 size: 13 residues. CDR3 sequence reads: CASSLQVNQPQHF. The CDR3 DNA is TGTGCCAGCAGCTTGCAGGTTAATCAGCCCCAGCATTTT.

This sequence joins TRBV19 and TRBJ1-1; no reliable D call. This CDR3 is built from 15 residues. Germline-derived CDR1 and CDR2 are LNHDA and SQIVND (reference sequence). The ends were cut back, 8 bases at V and 5 bases at J, with 21 bases in the middle. This chain's CDR3 is CASGGSRRRPTEAFF. CDR3 DNA: TGTGCCAGTGGCGGAAGTAGAAGGAGGCCGACTGAAGCTTTCTTT.

The chain combines TRBV2 with TRBJ1-6; 7 bases align to TRBD1. The length of the CDR3 is 15 residues. The germline V gene has CDR1 SNHLY and CDR2 FYNNEI. The junction had 10 bases not matched to a gene; V was cut back by 8 bases and J by 6 bases. The CDR3, as DNA: TGTGCCAGCCGGGGCCAAGACAGGGCTAATTCACCCCTCCACTTT. It encodes CASRGQDRANSPLHF.

This sequence joins TRBV2 and TRBJ1-2; D call uncertain. This CDR3 spans 14 amino acids. Germline CDR1 reads SNHLY; CDR2 reads FYNNEI. Trimming removed 3 bases at V and 5 bases at J, with 13 bases between. The CDR3 is CASSEGGQFYGYTF. The CDR3 nucleotides are TGTGCCAGCAGTGAGGGAGGGCAGTTTTATGGCTACACCTTC.